This T cell receptor (beta chain) was captured by sequencing in a study of T-cell reconstitution after alpha-beta-depleted transplantation in children. Regarding the study as a whole: Among T cells one year after transplant, newly produced cells accounted for most counts and diversity. Several patients had high TCRbeta diversity at day 60; it came from surviving recipient T cells and thymic progenitors. By about two months after transplant, alpha-beta T cells reportedly arose from several hundred graft clones that had expanded.

Germline-derived CDR1 and CDR2 are SGHNT and YENEEA. There are 13 residues in the CDR3. V was pared by 0 bases and J by 4 bases, with 5 bases between. Many counts were recorded for this clonotype. Its target is not known. Using unique molecular identifiers, the investigators prepared the TCRbeta library. TCRdb passed the PCR reads through MiXCR, listing each CDR3 protein once. This sample carries roughly 310,000 distinct CDR3 sequences, around 25% of them seen once, and the ten largest clones take about a tenth. The sequenced sample was PBMCs, mostly from graft donor cells, obtained 180 days after TCRalphabeta/CD19-depleted stem cell transplant. V gene TRBV11-3 combines with J gene TRBJ2-3; D gene ambiguous. The sequence was collected from a male patient between 5 and 17 years old who had a stem cell transplant for acute lymphoblastic leukemia, so the T cells may come from the graft donor. The CDR3 reads CASSLDRPDTQYF. In nucleotides, the CDR3 is TGTGCCAGCAGCTTAGATCGACCAGATACGCAGTATTTT. The full variable domain, completed using reference TRBV11-3 and TRBJ2-3, is EAGVVQSPRYKIIEKKQPVAFWCNPISGHNTLYWYLQNLGQGPELLIRYENEEAVDDSQLPKDRFSAERLKGVDSTLKIQPAELGDSAVYLCASSLDRPDTQYFGPGTRLTVL.